This TCR beta chain derives from a study of CD8+ T cells in alopecia areata (dated by TCRdb to the late 2010s). A note on the overall study: Treated patients were enrolled in an open-label pilot trial of oral tofacitinib at 5 to 10 mg twice daily for moderate-to-severe alopecia areata. For the treated patients, the SALT score, which quantifies what percentage of scalp surface area is affected, served as the measure of disease severity. Scalp clonality was compared across normal scalp (n=4), patchy alopecia areata scalp (n=8), and alopecia totalis/universalis scalp (n=8). Patients received tofacitinib for 6 to 18 months and were then followed off drug for 6 months to check for delayed response and recurrence. immunoSEQ multiplex PCR using 35 Vbeta forward primers and 13 Jbeta reverse primers was used to amplify TCRbeta CDR3 regions. Biopsies were taken from tofacitinib-treated patients at baseline and at 4 and 24 weeks of treatment, and a later scalp biopsy was taken in several of the tofacitinib-treated patients. On the human side, TCRbeta sequencing was run on scalp tissue and on sorted CD4+ and CD8+ peripheral blood T cells from healthy controls and from alopecia areata patients with either patchy or totalis/universalis disease. High-throughput TCRbeta sequencing was used to examine T cell clonal expansion in alopecia areata in both the C3H/HeJ mouse model and human patients. The RNA source kit depended on sample type: the PAXgene miRNA kit for fixed scalp, the miRNeasy kit for PBMCs, and the RNeasy kit for mouse skin. The study at large found these results: During tofacitinib treatment, many expanded lesional clones stuck around in both scalp and blood, and this persistence may partly explain why relapse happens after treatment is stopped. Tofacitinib significantly decreased scalp clonality and the number of expanded CD8+ clones among the top 100 scalp clones. Shared TCR sequences between patients were less evident than in mice, which may be partly attributable to HLA diversity in the patient population. Unlike mouse skin, where gammadelta T cells dominate, normal human skin contains resident alphabeta T cells that get sequenced too, which complicates analysis of the scalp TCR repertoire. Because the treated cohort was small and included a single nonresponder, larger studies are needed to assess links between baseline CD8+ expansion and response. Compared with normal scalp, lesional scalp had higher clonality and more expanded CD8+ clones, particularly in alopecia totalis/universalis, a pattern that suggests antigenic drive.

The time point tag for this specimen amounts to: about 5 months on oral tofacitinib. Taken with the paper, the label for treatment or condition translates to: oral pan-JAK inhibitor, 5-10 mg twice daily. Peripheral blood and lesional scalp punch biopsies were obtained from patients with alopecia areata. PBMCs were separated by density centrifugation and stained for CD3, CD4 and CD8, after which CD4+ and CD8+ T cells were sorted on a FACSAria. Concerning this clone itself: This receptor's antigen is unknown. Base quality data are lacking; no much larger clone is found one base away.

Libraries came from the immunoSEQ multiplex PCR assay. RNA was extracted from all samples and reverse transcribed into cDNA, which served as template for TCR sequencing. SuperScript III was used for first-strand cDNA synthesis, primed with a 2:1 mix of oligo-dT and random hexamers. Amplification bias was assessed with a synthetic immune receptor repertoire, and residual bias was removed computationally. The source study handled its data this way. Raw reads were preprocessed to remove errors, and CDR3 was defined by IMGT conventions from the conserved cysteine to phenylalanine. Clonality was computed as 1 minus the Shannon entropy, with the entropy normalized by log2 of the number of productive unique TCRs. Whether scalp clones were CD4 or CD8 was inferred by matching scalp TCRbeta sequences against CD4 and CD8 repertoires sorted from blood. This immuneACCESS table, as held by TCRdb, lists in-frame sequences with V and J called but not all clones. Of the missing ones, under half trace to an unresolved V gene in checked studies; the others have no known cause. That table furnishes V, J and clone size, whereas the DNA furnished D and trimming. The sample table contains 150,000 to 200,000 clones; only one count was recorded for around 50% of them. The ten top clones hold around 13% of the sample.

The sequence derives from a human donor with alopecia areata. The material sequenced was CD8+ T cells sorted from blood, taken at week 24, from a patient treated with tofacitinib.

The nucleotide sequence reads TGTGCCAGCAGCTTAAGGGTACTGGATGGCTACACCTTC. It encodes CASSLRVLDGYTF. The chain was built from TRBV13 and TRBJ1-2; a confident D gene designation cannot be given. There are 13 amino acids in the CDR3, from cysteine to phenylalanine inclusive. Only the CDR3 DNA is retained, 39 bases long and in frame from the first base. The germline V gene (reference sequence) yields PRHDT for CDR1 and FYEKMQ for CDR2. V gives up 2 bases and J gives up 6 bases, and the segment between their germline ends measures 10 bases.